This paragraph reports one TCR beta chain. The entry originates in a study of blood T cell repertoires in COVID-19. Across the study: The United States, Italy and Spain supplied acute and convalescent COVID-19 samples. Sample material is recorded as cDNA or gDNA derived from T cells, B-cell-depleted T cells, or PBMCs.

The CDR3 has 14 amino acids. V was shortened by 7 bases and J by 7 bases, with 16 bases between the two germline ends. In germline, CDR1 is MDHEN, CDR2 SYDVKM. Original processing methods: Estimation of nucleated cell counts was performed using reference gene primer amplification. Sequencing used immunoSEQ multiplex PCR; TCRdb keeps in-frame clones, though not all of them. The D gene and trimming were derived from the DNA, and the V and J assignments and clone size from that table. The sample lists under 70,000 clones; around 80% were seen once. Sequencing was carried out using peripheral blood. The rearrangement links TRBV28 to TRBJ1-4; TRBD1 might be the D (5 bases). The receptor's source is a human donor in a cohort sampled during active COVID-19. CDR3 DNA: TGTGCCAGCACCCCGGGGGGAGGGGTTGAAAAACTGTTTTTT. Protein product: CASTPGGGVEKLFF.